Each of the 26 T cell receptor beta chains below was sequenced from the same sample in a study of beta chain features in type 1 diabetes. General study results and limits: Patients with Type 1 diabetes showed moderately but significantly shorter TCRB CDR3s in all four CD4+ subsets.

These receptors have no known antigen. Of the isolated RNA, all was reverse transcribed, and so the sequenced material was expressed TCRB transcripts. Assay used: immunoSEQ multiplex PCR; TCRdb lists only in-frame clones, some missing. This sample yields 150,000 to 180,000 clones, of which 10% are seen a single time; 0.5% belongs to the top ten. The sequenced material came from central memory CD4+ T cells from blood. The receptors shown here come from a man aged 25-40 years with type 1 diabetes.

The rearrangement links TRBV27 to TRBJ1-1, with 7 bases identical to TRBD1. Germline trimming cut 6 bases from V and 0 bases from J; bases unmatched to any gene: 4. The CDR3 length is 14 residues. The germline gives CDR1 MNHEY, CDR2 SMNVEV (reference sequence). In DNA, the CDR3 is TGTGCCAGCAGGGACAGGTCCATGAACACTGAAGCTTTCTTT. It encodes CASRDRSMNTEAFF.

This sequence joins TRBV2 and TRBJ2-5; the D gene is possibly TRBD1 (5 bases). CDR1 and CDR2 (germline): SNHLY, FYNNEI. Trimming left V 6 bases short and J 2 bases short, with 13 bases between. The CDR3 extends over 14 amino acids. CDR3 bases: TGTGCCAGCAGACACCGCGACAGACAAGAGACCCAGTACTTC. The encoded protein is CASRHRDRQETQYF.

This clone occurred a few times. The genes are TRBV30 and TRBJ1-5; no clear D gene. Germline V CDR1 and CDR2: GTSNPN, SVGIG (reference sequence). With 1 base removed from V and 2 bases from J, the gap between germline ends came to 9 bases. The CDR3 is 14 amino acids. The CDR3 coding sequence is TGTGCCTGGAGTGGACAAATTGGCAATCAGCCCCAGCATTTT. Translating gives CAWSGQIGNQPQHF.

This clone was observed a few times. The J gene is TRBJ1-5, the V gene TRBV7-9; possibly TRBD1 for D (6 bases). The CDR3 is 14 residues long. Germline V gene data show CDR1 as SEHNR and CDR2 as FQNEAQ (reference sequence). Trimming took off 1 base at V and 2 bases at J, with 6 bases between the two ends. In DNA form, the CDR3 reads TGTGCCAGCAGCTTAGAGGGGGGCAATCAGCCCCAGCATTTT. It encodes CASSLEGGNQPQHF.

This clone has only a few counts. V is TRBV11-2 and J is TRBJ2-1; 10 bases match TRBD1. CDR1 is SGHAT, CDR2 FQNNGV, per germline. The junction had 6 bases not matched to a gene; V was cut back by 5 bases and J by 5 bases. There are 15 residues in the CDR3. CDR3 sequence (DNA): TGTGCCAGCAGCACGGGACAGGGGTCCCACAATGAGCAGTTCTTC. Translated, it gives CASSTGQGSHNEQFF.

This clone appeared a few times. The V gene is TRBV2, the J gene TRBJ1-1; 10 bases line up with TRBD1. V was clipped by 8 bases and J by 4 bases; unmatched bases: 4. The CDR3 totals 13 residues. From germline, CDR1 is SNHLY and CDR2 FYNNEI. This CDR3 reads CASFRDRGTEAFF. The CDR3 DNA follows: TGTGCCAGCTTCCGGGACAGGGGCACTGAAGCTTTCTTT.

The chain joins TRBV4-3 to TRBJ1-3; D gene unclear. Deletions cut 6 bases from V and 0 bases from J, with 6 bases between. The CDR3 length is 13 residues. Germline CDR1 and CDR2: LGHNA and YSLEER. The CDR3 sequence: CASRASSGNTIYF. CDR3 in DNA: TGCGCCAGCAGGGCATCCTCTGGAAACACCATATATTTT.

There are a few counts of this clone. CDR3 sequence reads: CASSTRTGPSGELFF. The CDR3 DNA reads as TGTGCCAGTAGTACTCGGACAGGGCCTAGCGGGGAGCTGTTTTTT. The chain joins TRBV19 to TRBJ2-2, with TRBD1 matching over 8 bases. CDR1 LNHDA and CDR2 SQIVND come from the germline V gene (reference sequence). This CDR3 has 15 amino acids. V shed 4 bases and J 7 bases; nucleotides not matched to a gene: 8.

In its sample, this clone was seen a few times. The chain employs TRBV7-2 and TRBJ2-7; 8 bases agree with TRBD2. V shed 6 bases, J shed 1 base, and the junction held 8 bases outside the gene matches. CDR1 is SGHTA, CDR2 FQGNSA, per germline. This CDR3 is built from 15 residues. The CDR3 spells CASRPGGGGSYEQYF. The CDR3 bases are TGTGCCAGCAGGCCGGGGGGGGGAGGGTCCTACGAGCAGTACTTC. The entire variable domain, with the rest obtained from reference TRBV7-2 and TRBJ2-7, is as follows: GAGVSQSPSNKVTEKGKDVELRCDPISGHTALYWYRQSLGQGLEFLIYFQGNSAPDKSGLPSDRFSAERTGGSVSTLTIQRTQQEDSAVYLCASRPGGGGSYEQYFGPGTRLTVT.

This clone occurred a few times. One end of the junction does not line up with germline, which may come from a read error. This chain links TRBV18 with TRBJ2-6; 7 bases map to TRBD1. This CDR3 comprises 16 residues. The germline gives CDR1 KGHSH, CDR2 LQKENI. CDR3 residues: CASSPQGLAGANVLTF. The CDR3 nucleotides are TGTGCCAGCTCCCCACAGGGGTTGGCTGGGGCCAACGTCCTGACTTTC.

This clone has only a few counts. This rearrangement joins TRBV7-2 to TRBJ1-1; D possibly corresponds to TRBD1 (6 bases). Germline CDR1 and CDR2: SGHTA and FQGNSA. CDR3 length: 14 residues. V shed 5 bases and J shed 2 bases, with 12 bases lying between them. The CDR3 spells CASSHGTLNTEAFF. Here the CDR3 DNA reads TGTGCCAGCAGCCACGGGACACTTAACACTGAAGCTTTCTTT.

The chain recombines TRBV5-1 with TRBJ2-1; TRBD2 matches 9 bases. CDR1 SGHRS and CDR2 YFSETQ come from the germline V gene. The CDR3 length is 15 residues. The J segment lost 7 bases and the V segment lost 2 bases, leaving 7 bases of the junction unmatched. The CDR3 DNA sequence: TGCGCCAGCAGCTTAGTAGCGGGAGCCTTTAATGAGCAGTTCTTC. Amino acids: CASSLVAGAFNEQFF. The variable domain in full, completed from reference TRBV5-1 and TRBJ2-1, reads KAGVTQTPRYLIKTRGQQVTLSCSPISGHRSVSWYQQTPGQGLQFLFEYFSETQRNKGNFPGRFSGRQFSNSRSEMNVSTLELGDSALYLCASSLVAGAFNEQFFGPGTRLTVL.

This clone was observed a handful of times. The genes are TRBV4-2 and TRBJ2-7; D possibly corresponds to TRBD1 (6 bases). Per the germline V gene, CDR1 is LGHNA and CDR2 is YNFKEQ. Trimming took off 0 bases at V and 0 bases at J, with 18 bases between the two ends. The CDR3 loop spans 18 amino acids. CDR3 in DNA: TGTGCCAGCAGCCAAGAGTCCTCTTACAGGGCGGGCTCCTACGAGCAGTACTTC. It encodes CASSQESSYRAGSYEQYF.

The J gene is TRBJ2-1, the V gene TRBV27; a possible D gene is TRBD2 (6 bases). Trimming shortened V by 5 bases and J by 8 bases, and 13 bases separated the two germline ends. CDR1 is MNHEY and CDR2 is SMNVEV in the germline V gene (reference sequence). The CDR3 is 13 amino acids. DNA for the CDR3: TGTGCCAGCAGTCGCCCGGGGGAGTATGAGCAGTTCTTC. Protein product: CASSRPGEYEQFF.

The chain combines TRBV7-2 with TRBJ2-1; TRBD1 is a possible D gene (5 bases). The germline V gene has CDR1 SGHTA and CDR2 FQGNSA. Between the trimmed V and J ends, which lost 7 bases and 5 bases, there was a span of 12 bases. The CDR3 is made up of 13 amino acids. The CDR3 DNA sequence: TGTGCCAGCACCGTGGGGCTTAACAATGAGCAGTTCTTC. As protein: CASTVGLNNEQFF.

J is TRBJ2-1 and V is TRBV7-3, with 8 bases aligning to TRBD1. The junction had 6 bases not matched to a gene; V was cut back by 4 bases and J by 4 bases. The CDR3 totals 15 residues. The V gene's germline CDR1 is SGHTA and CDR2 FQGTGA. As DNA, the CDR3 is TGTGCCAGCAGCTCCACAGGGGGAGGATACAATGAGCAGTTCTTC. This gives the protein CASSSTGGGYNEQFF. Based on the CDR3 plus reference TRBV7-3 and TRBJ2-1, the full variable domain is GAGVSQTPSNKVTEKGKYVELRCDPISGHTALYWYRQSLGQGPEFLIYFQGTGAADDSGLPNDRFFAVRPEGSVSTLKIQRTERGDSAVYLCASSSTGGGYNEQFFGPGTRLTVL.

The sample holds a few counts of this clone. The CDR3 sequence is CASSSWTGAREQYF. For the CDR3, the DNA is TGTGCCAGCAGCTCATGGACAGGGGCTCGCGAGCAGTACTTC. This rearrangement joins TRBV7-9 to TRBJ2-7; 9 positions agree with TRBD1. With V trimmed by 4 bases and J by 6 bases, 7 bases remained unmatched. The CDR3 is 14 amino acids. CDR1 is SEHNR, CDR2 FQNEAQ, per germline (reference sequence).

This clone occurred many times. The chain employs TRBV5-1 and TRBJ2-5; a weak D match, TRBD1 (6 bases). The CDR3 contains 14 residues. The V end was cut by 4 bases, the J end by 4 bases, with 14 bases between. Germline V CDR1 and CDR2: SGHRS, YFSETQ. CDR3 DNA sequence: TGCGCCAGCAGCATATTAGACAGGAGAGAGACCCAGTACTTC. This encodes CASSILDRRETQYF.

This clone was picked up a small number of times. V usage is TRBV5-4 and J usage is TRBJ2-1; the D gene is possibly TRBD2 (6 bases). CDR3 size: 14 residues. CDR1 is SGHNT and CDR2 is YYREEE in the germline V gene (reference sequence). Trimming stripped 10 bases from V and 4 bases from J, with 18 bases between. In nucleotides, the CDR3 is TGTGCCGTGTCGGGAGTCGGGAGTTACAATGAGCAGTTCTTC. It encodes CAVSGVGSYNEQFF.

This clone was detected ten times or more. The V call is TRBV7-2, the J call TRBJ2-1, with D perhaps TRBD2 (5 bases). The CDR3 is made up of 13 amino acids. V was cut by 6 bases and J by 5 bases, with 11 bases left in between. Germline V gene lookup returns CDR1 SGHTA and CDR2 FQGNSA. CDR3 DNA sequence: TGTGCCAGCAGGAGAGCGGATAACAATGAGCAGTTCTTC. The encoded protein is CASRRADNNEQFF.

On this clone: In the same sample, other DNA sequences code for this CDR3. The CDR3 region is CAWSGQGNTEAFF. The CDR3 nucleotides are TGTGCCTGGAGTGGACAGGGAAACACTGAAGCTTTCTTT. The chain combines TRBV30 with TRBJ1-1, with 7 bases that match TRBD1. Germline CDR1 is GTSNPN and CDR2 is SVGIG (reference sequence). V shed 1 base, J shed 2 bases, and the junction held 1 base outside the gene matches. This CDR3 region has 13 residues.

CDR3 sequence: CASSQIALAGGYPQETQYF. The CDR3 DNA follows: TGCGCCAGCAGTCAAATCGCCCTAGCGGGAGGATACCCCCAAGAGACCCAGTACTTC. The gene calls are TRBV23-1 and TRBJ2-5, with 11 bases lining up with TRBD2. TRBV23-1 qualifies as an ORF whose function is uncertain. V gave up 2 bases and J gave up 1 base; unmatched junction bases: 12. This CDR3 is built from 19 residues.

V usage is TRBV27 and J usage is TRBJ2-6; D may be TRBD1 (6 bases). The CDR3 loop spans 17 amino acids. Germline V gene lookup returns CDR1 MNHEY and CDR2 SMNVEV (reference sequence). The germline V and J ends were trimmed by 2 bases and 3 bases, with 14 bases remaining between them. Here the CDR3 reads CASSLQGWSGGANVLTF. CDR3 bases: TGTGCCAGCAGTTTACAGGGGTGGTCTGGTGGGGCCAACGTCCTGACTTTC.

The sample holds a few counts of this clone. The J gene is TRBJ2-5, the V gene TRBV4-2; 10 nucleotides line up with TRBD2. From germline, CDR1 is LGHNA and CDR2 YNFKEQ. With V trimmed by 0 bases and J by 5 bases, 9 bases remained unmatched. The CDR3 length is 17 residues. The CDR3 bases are TGTGCCAGCAGCCAAGATCTTGGAGCGGGAGGGGCGGAGACCCAGTACTTC. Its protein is CASSQDLGAGGAETQYF.

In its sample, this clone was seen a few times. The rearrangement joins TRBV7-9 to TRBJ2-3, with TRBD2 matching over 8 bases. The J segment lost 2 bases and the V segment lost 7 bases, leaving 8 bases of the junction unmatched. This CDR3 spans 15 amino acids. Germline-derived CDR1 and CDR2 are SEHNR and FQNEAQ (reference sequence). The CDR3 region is CASTPGLDLTDTQYF. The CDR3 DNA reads TGTGCCAGCACCCCGGGACTAGACCTCACAGATACGCAGTATTTT.

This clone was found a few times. The CDR3 DNA reads as TGTGCCAGCAGCGGGACTAGCCGGGCGCAGTTCTTC. Translation: CASSGTSRAQFF. This sequence joins TRBV9 and TRBJ2-1; 8 nucleotides line up with TRBD2. CDR1 is SGDLS, CDR2 YYNGEE, per germline. J was trimmed by 12 bases and V by 3 bases; bases with no gene match: 5. The CDR3 consists of 12 residues.